The 18 T cell receptor beta chains in this list originate from one sample, sequenced in a study of blood T cell repertoires in COVID-19. This table comes from immunoSEQ multiplex PCR, and its TCRdb copy is limited to in-frame clones, with some not included. This sample has approximately 300,000 clones, with approximately 85% found just once. Sequencing was carried out using PBMCs or T cells enriched from blood (not recorded which). The receptors here all came from a woman aged 30 to 39 who had recovered from COVID-19.

V and J are TRBV28 and TRBJ2-7; 10 positions match TRBD1. The V and J ends lost 3 bases and 6 bases, in that order; junction bases with no gene match: 5. The CDR3 has 14 residues. CDR1 is MDHEN, CDR2 SYDVKM, per germline. This CDR3 is CASSLGTGAVEQYF. The CDR3 bases are TGTGCCAGCAGTTTGGGGACAGGGGCGGTCGAGCAGTACTTC. Together with reference TRBV28 and TRBJ2-7, the CDR3 gives the full variable domain: DVKVTQSSRYLVKRTGEKVFLECVQDMDHENMFWYRQDPGLGLRLIYFSYDVKMKEKGDIPEGYSVSREKKERFSLILESASTNQTSMYLCASSLGTGAVEQYFGPGTRLTVT.

The chain has TRBV28 and TRBJ1-4, with 8 positions matching TRBD1. V trimming: 5 bases; J trimming: 5 bases; junction bases outside the gene matches: 4. The CDR3 totals 14 residues. Germline V lookup: CDR1 MDHEN, CDR2 SYDVKM. CDR3 DNA: TGTGCCAGCAGTGACAGGGGCTTAAATGAAAAACTGTTTTTT. This gives the protein CASSDRGLNEKLFF.

This clone was found a few times. The chain employs TRBV11-2 and TRBJ2-7, with 8 nucleotides matching TRBD2. Germline V gene data show CDR1 as SGHAT and CDR2 as FQNNGV. The CDR3 covers 18 residues. J was trimmed by 4 bases and V by 1 base; bases with no gene match: 15. CDR3 loop: CASSLGGGGLGGTYEQYF. In nucleotides, the CDR3 is TGTGCCAGCAGCTTAGGTGGGGGGGGACTAGGAGGGACTTACGAGCAGTACTTC.

Written as DNA, the CDR3 is TGTGCCAGTAGTGCCCGGGACAGTTCCACAGATACGCAGTATTTT. Translation: CASSARDSSTDTQYF. V is TRBV19 and J is TRBJ2-3; 7 positions match TRBD1. CDR3 length equals 15 residues. Germline-derived CDR1 and CDR2 are LNHDA and SQIVND (reference sequence). Trimming took 5 bases from V and 2 from J; bases not matched to a gene: 7.

This chain links TRBV18 with TRBJ2-1, with TRBD2 as a possible D gene (6 bases). CDR1 KGHSH and CDR2 LQKENI come from the germline V gene. The CDR3 consists of 22 residues. Trimming shortened V by 0 bases and J by 0 bases, and 27 bases separated the two germline ends. CDR3 residues: CASSPPFSHLRDPFSSYNEQFF. The CDR3 region has the DNA TGTGCCAGCTCACCACCGTTTTCTCATTTGCGGGATCCGTTTAGCTCCTACAATGAGCAGTTCTTC.

This clone was seen once. This chain uses TRBV28 with TRBJ2-1; D call uncertain. CDR3 length: 11 residues. The V end lost 6 bases, the J end lost 9 bases, and 9 bases lay between the germline ends. From germline, CDR1 is MDHEN and CDR2 SYDVKM. This CDR3 is CASSQEVEQFF. The CDR3, as DNA: TGTGCCAGCAGCCAGGAAGTTGAGCAGTTCTTC.

V and J are TRBV11-1 and TRBJ2-5; D remains ambiguous. Germline values: CDR1 SGHAT, CDR2 FQDESV (reference sequence). The ends were cut back, 5 bases at V and 5 bases at J, with 15 bases in the middle. The CDR3 consists of 14 residues. The CDR3 coding sequence is TGTGCCAGCAGCCTATACGACCCTAGGGAGACCCAGTACTTC. Amino acids: CASSLYDPRETQYF.

The sample holds one count of this clone. The chain combines TRBV27 with TRBJ2-7; the match to TRBD1 covers 8 bases. J was trimmed by 3 bases and V by 2 bases; bases with no gene match: 12. The germline V gene encodes CDR1 MNHEY and CDR2 SMNVEV (reference sequence). This CDR3 comprises 17 residues. Here the CDR3 reads CASSLKIRTGFVYEQYF. DNA of the CDR3: TGTGCCAGCAGTTTAAAGATAAGGACAGGGTTCGTCTACGAGCAGTACTTC.

This chain uses TRBV4-1 with TRBJ2-1; D is perhaps TRBD2 (6 bases). This CDR3 is 12 amino acids long. Germline values: CDR1 MGHRA, CDR2 YSYEKL. Trimming stripped 2 bases from V and 7 bases from J, with 6 bases between. The CDR3 reads CASSQLANEQFF. The CDR3 region has the DNA TGCGCCAGCAGCCAACTAGCGAATGAGCAGTTCTTC.

The chain uses TRBV7-9 and TRBJ1-3; 9 bases are shared with TRBD1. Per the germline V gene, CDR1 is SEHNR and CDR2 is FQNEAQ (reference sequence). The CDR3 spans 15 residues. After removal of 5 bases from V and 4 bases from J, the junction contained 6 bases not matched to a gene. The DNA of the CDR3 is TGTGCCAGCAGCAAACAGGGGGCGTCCGGAAACACCATATATTTT. Translated, it gives CASSKQGASGNTIYF.

This rearrangement joins TRBV28 to TRBJ2-1; a possible D gene is TRBD2 (7 bases). This CDR3 spans 14 amino acids. The germline gives CDR1 MDHEN, CDR2 SYDVKM. V was cut by 8 bases and J by 5 bases, with 16 bases left in between. This chain's CDR3 is CASDGGGEDNEQFF. CDR3 DNA: TGTGCCAGCGACGGCGGGGGCGAAGACAATGAGCAGTTCTTC.

CDR3: CASSQGVGREGGSNTGTQYF. CDR3 nucleotides: TGTGCCAGCAGCCAAGGCGTCGGGAGGGAAGGTGGTTCAAATACGGGGACCCAGTACTTC. The chain combines TRBV4-2 with TRBJ2-5; 8 positions match TRBD2. CDR1 LGHNA and CDR2 YNFKEQ come from the germline V gene. The CDR3 spans 20 residues. V lost 1 base to trimming and J lost 7 bases; unmatched junction nucleotides: 23.

The chain couples TRBV7-2 to TRBJ2-1; 9 nucleotides align to TRBD2. The CDR3 length is 16 residues. Germline values: CDR1 SGHTA, CDR2 FQGNSA. J gave up 4 bases and V 0 bases, and 4 bases lay outside the gene matches. The DNA of the CDR3 is TGTGCCAGCAGCTTAGCGGCTAGCGGGACTTACAATGAGCAGTTCTTC. This sequence encodes CASSLAASGTYNEQFF.

This clone was seen more than once but under ten times. The chain employs TRBV7-2 and TRBJ1-2; no firm D call. V gave up 5 bases and J gave up 2 bases, with 12 bases separating them. Germline CDR1 reads SGHTA; CDR2 reads FQGNSA. The CDR3 runs 14 residues. The CDR3 bases are TGTGCCAGCAGCCCCTTGCCAGTAAACTATGGCTACACCTTC. Translating it yields CASSPLPVNYGYTF.

The chain employs TRBV5-1 and TRBJ1-4; unclear D gene. The ends were cut back, 2 bases at V and 8 bases at J, with 10 bases in the middle. CDR1 SGHRS and CDR2 YFSETQ come from the germline V gene. The CDR3 is 13 amino acids. CDR3 DNA sequence: TGCGCCAGCAGCTTTGGAGGGAAGGAAAAACTGTTTTTT. Translation: CASSFGGKEKLFF.

V usage is TRBV5-1 and J usage is TRBJ1-4; TRBD1 is a possible D gene (6 bases). The CDR3 extends over 15 amino acids. The V gene lost 0 bases and the J gene lost 8 bases, with 14 bases spanning the gap. Germline assignment: CDR1 SGHRS and CDR2 YFSETQ. The CDR3: CASSLEYGTFEKLFF. The CDR3 DNA is TGCGCCAGCAGCTTGGAGTACGGGACATTCGAAAAACTGTTTTTT.

This rearrangement joins TRBV7-6 to TRBJ2-7; 7 bases agree with TRBD2. There are 17 residues in the CDR3. V shed 5 bases and J 2 bases; nucleotides not matched to a gene: 15. Germline lookup yields CDR1 SGHVS and CDR2 FNYEAQ. CDR3: CASSHPYAGAAAYEQYF. DNA of the CDR3: TGTGCCAGCAGCCACCCTTATGCGGGAGCCGCCGCCTACGAGCAGTACTTC.

The DNA for the CDR3 is TGTGCCAGCAGCGGAACAGGGGTCAATAATTCACCCCTCCACTTT. Translated: CASSGTGVNNSPLHF. V and J are TRBV3-1 (or the pseudogene TRBV3-2) and TRBJ1-6; 7 bases fit TRBD1. Per the germline V gene, CDR1 is LGHDT and CDR2 is YNNKEL (reference sequence). V shed 5 bases, J shed 5 bases, and the junction held 6 bases outside the gene matches. The CDR3 covers 15 residues.